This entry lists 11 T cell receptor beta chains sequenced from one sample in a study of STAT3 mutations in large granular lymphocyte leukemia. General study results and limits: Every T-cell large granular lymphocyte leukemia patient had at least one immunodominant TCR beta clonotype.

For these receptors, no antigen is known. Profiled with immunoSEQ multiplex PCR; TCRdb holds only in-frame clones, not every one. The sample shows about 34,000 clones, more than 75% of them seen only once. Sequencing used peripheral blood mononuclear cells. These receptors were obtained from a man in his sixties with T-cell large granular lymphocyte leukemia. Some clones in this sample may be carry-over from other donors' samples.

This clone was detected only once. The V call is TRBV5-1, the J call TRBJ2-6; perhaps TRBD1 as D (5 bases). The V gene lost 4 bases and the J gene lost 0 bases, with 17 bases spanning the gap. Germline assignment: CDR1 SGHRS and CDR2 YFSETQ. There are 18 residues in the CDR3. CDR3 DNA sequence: TGCGCCAGCAGCCCTCAACCTTGGGGCTTCTCTGGGGCCAACGTCCTGACTTTC. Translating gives CASSPQPWGFSGANVLTF.

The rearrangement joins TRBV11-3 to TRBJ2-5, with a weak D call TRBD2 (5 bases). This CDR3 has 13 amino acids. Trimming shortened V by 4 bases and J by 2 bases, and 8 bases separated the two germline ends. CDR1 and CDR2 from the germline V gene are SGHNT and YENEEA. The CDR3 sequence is CASSSGLQETQYF. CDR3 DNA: TGTGCCAGCAGCTCAGGACTGCAAGAGACCCAGTACTTC. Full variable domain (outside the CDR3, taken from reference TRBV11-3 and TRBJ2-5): EAGVVQSPRYKIIEKKQPVAFWCNPISGHNTLYWYLQNLGQGPELLIRYENEEAVDDSQLPKDRFSAERLKGVDSTLKIQPAELGDSAVYLCASSSGLQETQYFGPGTRLLVL.

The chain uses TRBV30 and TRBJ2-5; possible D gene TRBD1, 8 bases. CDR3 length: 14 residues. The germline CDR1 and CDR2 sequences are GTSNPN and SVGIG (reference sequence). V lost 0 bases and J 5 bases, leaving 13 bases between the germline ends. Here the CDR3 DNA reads TGTGCCTGGAGTGTCACAGGGGGAGGGGAGACCCAGTACTTC. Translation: CAWSVTGGGETQYF.

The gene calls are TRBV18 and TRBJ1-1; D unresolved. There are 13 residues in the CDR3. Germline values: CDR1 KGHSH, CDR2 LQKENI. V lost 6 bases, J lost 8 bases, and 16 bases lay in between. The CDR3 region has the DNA TGTGCCAGCTCCCCAAAGGCAGATACAGAAGCTTTCTTT. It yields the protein CASSPKADTEAFF.

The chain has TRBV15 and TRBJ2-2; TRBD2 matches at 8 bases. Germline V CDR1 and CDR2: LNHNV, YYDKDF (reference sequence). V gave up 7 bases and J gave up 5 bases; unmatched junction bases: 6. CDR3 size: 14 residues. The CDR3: CATKSGRGTGELFF. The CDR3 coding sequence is TGTGCCACCAAGAGCGGGAGAGGGACCGGGGAGCTGTTTTTT.

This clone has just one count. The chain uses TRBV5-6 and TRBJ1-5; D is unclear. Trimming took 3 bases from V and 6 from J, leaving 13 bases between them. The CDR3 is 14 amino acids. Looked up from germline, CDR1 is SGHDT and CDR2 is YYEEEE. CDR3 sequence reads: CASSSTRWAQPQHF. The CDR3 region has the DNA TGTGCCAGCAGCTCAACGAGATGGGCTCAGCCCCAGCATTTT.

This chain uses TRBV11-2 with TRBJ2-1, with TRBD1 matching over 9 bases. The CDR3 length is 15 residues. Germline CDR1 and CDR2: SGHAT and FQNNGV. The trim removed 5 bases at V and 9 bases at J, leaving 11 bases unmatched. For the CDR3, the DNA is TGTGCCAGCAGCCCCAACAGGGGGCGGTTAGGTGAGCAGTTCTTC. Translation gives CASSPNRGRLGEQFF.

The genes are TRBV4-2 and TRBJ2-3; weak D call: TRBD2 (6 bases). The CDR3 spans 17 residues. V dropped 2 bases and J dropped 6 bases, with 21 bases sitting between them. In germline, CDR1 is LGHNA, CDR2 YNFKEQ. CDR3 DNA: TGTGCCAGCAGCCAACCAGGGAGGCAGTCAGTGGGCGATACGCAGTATTTT. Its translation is CASSQPGRQSVGDTQYF.

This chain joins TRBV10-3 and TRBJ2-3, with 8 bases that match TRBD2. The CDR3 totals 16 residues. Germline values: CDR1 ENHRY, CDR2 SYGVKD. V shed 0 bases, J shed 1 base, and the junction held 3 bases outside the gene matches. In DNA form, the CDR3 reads TGTGCCATCAGTGAGTCAACAGCGGGAGGCACAGATACGCAGTATTTT. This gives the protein CAISESTAGGTDTQYF.

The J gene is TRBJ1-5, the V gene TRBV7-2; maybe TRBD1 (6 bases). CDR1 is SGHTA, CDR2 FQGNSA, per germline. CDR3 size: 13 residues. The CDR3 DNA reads TGTTCAACTGCCAGGGGTAGCAATCAGCCCCAGCATTTT. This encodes CSTARGSNQPQHF.

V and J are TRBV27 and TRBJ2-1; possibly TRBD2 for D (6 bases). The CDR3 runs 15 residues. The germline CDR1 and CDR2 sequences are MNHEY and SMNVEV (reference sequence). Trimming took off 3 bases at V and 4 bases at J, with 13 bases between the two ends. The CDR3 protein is CASSFGGAMYNEQFF. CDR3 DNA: TGTGCCAGCAGTTTTGGCGGGGCTATGTACAATGAGCAGTTCTTC.